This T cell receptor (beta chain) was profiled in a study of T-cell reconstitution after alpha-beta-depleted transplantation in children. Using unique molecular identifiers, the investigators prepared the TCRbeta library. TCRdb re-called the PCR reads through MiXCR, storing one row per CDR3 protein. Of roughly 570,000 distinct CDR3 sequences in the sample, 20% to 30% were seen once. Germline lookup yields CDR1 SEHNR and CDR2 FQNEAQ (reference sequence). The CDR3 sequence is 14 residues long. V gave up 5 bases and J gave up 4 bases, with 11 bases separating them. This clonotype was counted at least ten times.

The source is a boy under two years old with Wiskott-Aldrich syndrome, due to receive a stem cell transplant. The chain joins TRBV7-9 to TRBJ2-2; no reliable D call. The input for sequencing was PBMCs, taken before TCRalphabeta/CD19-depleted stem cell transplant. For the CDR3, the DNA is TGTGCCAGCAGCCCTCGACTGGCCACCGGGGAGCTGTTTTTT. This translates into CASSPRLATGELFF.